Presented here are 27 T cell receptor beta chains from one specimen sequenced in a study of T cells in narcolepsy. Sequenced by immunoSEQ multiplex PCR; TCRdb stores in-frame clones only, minus some. The sample carries approximately 20,000 clones, around 92% recorded once. The sample consisted of CD45RA- memory CD4+ T cells from PBMCs. All receptors come from a human donor with narcolepsy.

The chain links TRBV4-3 to TRBJ2-1; 10 bases are shared with TRBD2. V was pared by 0 bases and J by 0 bases, with 11 bases of the junction left unmatched. The CDR3 has 20 residues. Germline V CDR1 and CDR2: LGHNA, YSLEER. The CDR3 DNA reads as TGCGCCAGCAGCCAAGATAGCGCTAGCGGGAGCCGGTACTCCTACAATGAGCAGTTCTTC. Its protein product is CASSQDSASGSRYSYNEQFF.

The CDR3 DNA follows: TGTGCCAGCAGCCCCACTAGCGGGAGAGTGTACGAGCAGTACTTC. Residues: CASSPTSGRVYEQYF. This chain links TRBV7-9 with TRBJ2-7, with 11 bases aligning to TRBD2. Germline V CDR1 and CDR2: SEHNR, FQNEAQ (reference sequence). The CDR3 sequence is 15 residues long. V lost 5 bases, J lost 4 bases, and 7 bases stayed unmatched.

The gene calls are TRBV6-5 and TRBJ2-1, with D maybe TRBD2 (7 bases). Between the trimmed V and J ends, which lost 4 bases and 7 bases, there was a span of 20 bases. Germline assignment: CDR1 MNHEY and CDR2 SVGAGI. CDR3 length equals 16 residues. CDR3 sequence reads: CASSSLGAGVRNEQFF. The CDR3 DNA sequence: TGTGCCAGCAGTTCTCTGGGGGCGGGAGTAAGGAATGAGCAGTTCTTC.

This chain joins TRBV2 and TRBJ1-5; D is ambiguous. Germline lookup yields CDR1 SNHLY and CDR2 FYNNEI. Trimming cost V 7 bases and J 6 bases, with 10 bases left between them. This CDR3 region has 12 residues. DNA for the CDR3: TGTGCCAGCAATTCCCACCGTCAGCCCCAGCATTTT. Translated, it gives CASNSHRQPQHF. Full variable domain (outside the CDR3, taken from reference TRBV2 and TRBJ1-5): EPEVTQTPSHQVTQMGQEVILRCVPISNHLYFYWYRQILGQKVEFLVSFYNNEISEKSEIFDDQFSVERPDGSNFTLKIRSTKLEDSAMYFCASNSHRQPQHFGDGTRLSIL.

This chain links TRBV27 with TRBJ1-5, with D possibly matching TRBD1 (5 bases). Looked up from germline, CDR1 is MNHEY and CDR2 is SMNVEV (reference sequence). The CDR3 sequence is 15 residues long. Trimming left V 6 bases short and J 5 bases short, with 17 bases between. The CDR3 nucleotides read TGTGCCAGCAGGGCGACAGAATACGGGGATCAGCCCCAGCATTTT. This codes for CASRATEYGDQPQHF.

This chain connects TRBV2 to TRBJ2-2, with TRBD1 matching 9 bases. The CDR3 consists of 14 residues. J gave up 4 bases and V 6 bases, and 3 bases lay outside the gene matches. Germline-derived CDR1 and CDR2 are SNHLY and FYNNEI. CDR3 loop: CASRTDRGTGELFF. The CDR3 DNA sequence: TGTGCCAGCAGGACGGACAGGGGCACCGGGGAGCTGTTTTTT.

In its sample, this clone was seen once. The chain links TRBV19 to TRBJ2-7, with TRBD2 matching 8 bases. This CDR3 contains 13 residues. The germline V gene encodes CDR1 LNHDA and CDR2 SQIVND (reference sequence). V trimming: 6 bases; J trimming: 6 bases; junction bases outside the gene matches: 7. This CDR3 is CASSPREGLEQYF. The CDR3 DNA sequence: TGTGCCAGTAGCCCACGGGAGGGCCTCGAGCAGTACTTC. The variable domain in full, completed from reference TRBV19 and TRBJ2-7, reads DGGITQSPKYLFRKEGQNVTLSCEQNLNHDAMYWYRQDPGQGLRLIYYSQIVNDFQKGDIAEGYSVSREKKESFPLTVTSAQKNPTAFYLCASSPREGLEQYFGPGTRLTVT.

The chain employs TRBV7-9 and TRBJ2-7; TRBD2 agrees at 8 bases. Trimming at V came to 2 bases and at J to 0 bases, leaving 6 bases not matched to a gene. Germline V gene sequence: CDR1 SEHNR, CDR2 FQNEAQ (reference sequence). This CDR3 has 16 residues. The CDR3 region has the DNA TGTGCCAGCAGCTTAAAGCGGGAGAGCCTCTCCTACGAGCAGTACTTC. This sequence encodes CASSLKRESLSYEQYF.

The chain joins TRBV19 to TRBJ2-1; no firm D call. This CDR3 region has 13 residues. The V gene lost 3 bases and the J gene lost 5 bases, with 8 bases spanning the gap. Germline loops: CDR1 LNHDA, CDR2 SQIVND (reference sequence). The CDR3 region is CASSINLNNEQFF. In DNA, the CDR3 is TGTGCCAGTAGTATTAACCTAAACAATGAGCAGTTCTTC.

The J gene is TRBJ2-5, the V gene TRBV19, with TRBD2 matching 7 bases. Germline V gene sequence: CDR1 LNHDA, CDR2 SQIVND (reference sequence). J gave up 5 bases and V 3 bases, and 12 bases lay outside the gene matches. This CDR3 contains 16 residues. DNA for the CDR3: TGTGCCAGTAGTATCCTCCTTGGCGGGAGCGGGGAGACCCAGTACTTC. Its translation is CASSILLGGSGETQYF. Looking up the rest from reference TRBV19 and TRBJ2-5 gives the full variable domain: DGGITQSPKYLFRKEGQNVTLSCEQNLNHDAMYWYRQDPGQGLRLIYYSQIVNDFQKGDIAEGYSVSREKKESFPLTVTSAQKNPTAFYLCASSILLGGSGETQYFGPGTRLLVL.

The count of this clone is one. The CDR3 region is CASSQAPGSNQPQHF. The CDR3 DNA reads TGTGCCAGCAGCCAAGCCCCAGGTAGCAATCAGCCCCAGCATTTT. V is TRBV2 and J is TRBJ1-5; D is uncertain. Germline CDR1 reads SNHLY; CDR2 reads FYNNEI. CDR3 length: 15 residues. V was trimmed by 6 bases and J by 0 bases, leaving 12 bases between them.

The rearrangement links TRBV11-3 to TRBJ1-1; D gene uncertain. The CDR3 consists of 14 residues. Germline V gene lookup returns CDR1 SGHNT and CDR2 YENEEA. Deletions cut 1 base from V and 4 bases from J, with 10 bases between. The CDR3 sequence is CASSLGGVRTEAFF. The CDR3 DNA is TGTGCCAGCAGCTTAGGCGGGGTTCGCACTGAAGCTTTCTTT.

The genes are TRBV27 and TRBJ1-5; D is perhaps TRBD1 (5 bases). Trimming took 5 bases from V and 4 from J, leaving 18 bases between them. The germline gives CDR1 MNHEY, CDR2 SMNVEV (reference sequence). The CDR3 has 16 amino acids. DNA of the CDR3: TGTGCCAGCAGTACGTTTAGAGGACAAACTAATCAGCCCCAGCATTTT. It codes for CASSTFRGQTNQPQHF.

The chain combines TRBV19 with TRBJ2-1; D gene ambiguous. This CDR3 region has 14 residues. V lost 4 bases to trimming and J lost 1 base, with 8 bases between them. Germline assignment: CDR1 LNHDA and CDR2 SQIVND (reference sequence). The CDR3 region has the DNA TGTGCCAGTAGTAAGGACGGGTCCTACAATGAGCAGTTCTTC. The encoded protein is CASSKDGSYNEQFF.

The V and J genes are TRBV7-2 and TRBJ1-1; 7 bases match TRBD1. The V gene end was trimmed by 5 bases and the J gene end by 4 bases; junction bases not matched to a gene: 13. Germline V gene sequence: CDR1 SGHTA, CDR2 FQGNSA. This CDR3 is built from 16 residues. The CDR3 DNA is TGTGCCAGCAGCCCAGGGGGGGCCCCCTCGGGCACTGAAGCTTTCTTT. Its protein product is CASSPGGAPSGTEAFF. The variable domain in full, completed from reference TRBV7-2 and TRBJ1-1, reads GAGVSQSPSNKVTEKGKDVELRCDPISGHTALYWYRQSLGQGLEFLIYFQGNSAPDKSGLPSDRFSAERTGGSVSTLTIQRTQQEDSAVYLCASSPGGAPSGTEAFFGQGTRLTVV.

V is TRBV29-1 and J is TRBJ2-5, with 10 bases matching TRBD1. The CDR3 covers 14 residues. J was trimmed by 1 base and V by 6 bases; bases with no gene match: 5. Germline values: CDR1 SQVTM, CDR2 ANQGSEA. CDR3 sequence (DNA): TGCAGCGTGTCGGGACAGGGGTTCCAAGAGACCCAGTACTTC. Translating gives CSVSGQGFQETQYF. The full variable domain, with the rest looked up from reference TRBV29-1 and TRBJ2-5, is SAVISQKPSRDICQRGTSLTIQCQVDSQVTMMFWYRQQPGQSLTLIATANQGSEATYESGFVIDKFPISRPNLTFSTLTVSNMSPEDSSIYLCSVSGQGFQETQYFGPGTRLLVL.

The V and J genes are TRBV5-6 and TRBJ1-2; D call uncertain. The V gene lost 7 bases and the J gene lost 3 bases, with 16 bases spanning the gap. The CDR3 is 14 amino acids. The V gene's germline CDR1 is SGHDT and CDR2 YYEEEE. The CDR3 nucleotides are TGTGCCAGCCAGCCAAGAGGACCCCACTATGGCTACACCTTC. Translated, it gives CASQPRGPHYGYTF. Filled out from reference TRBV5-6 and TRBJ1-2, the complete variable domain reads DAGVTQSPTHLIKTRGQQVTLRCSPKSGHDTVSWYQQALGQGPQFIFQYYEEEERQRGNFPDRFSGHQFPNYSSELNVNALLLGDSALYLCASQPRGPHYGYTFGSGTRLTVV.

In its sample, this clone was seen once. In DNA, the CDR3 is TGTGCCAGCAGTCCGACAGGACTTAGCAATCAGCCCCAGCATTTT. This sequence encodes CASSPTGLSNQPQHF. This chain links TRBV6-1 with TRBJ1-5; D is possibly TRBD1 (6 bases). The germline gives CDR1 MNHNS, CDR2 SASEGT. This CDR3 has 15 residues. V was clipped by 5 bases and J by 0 bases, with 11 bases between them.

The V gene is TRBV29-1, the J gene TRBJ2-1, with D perhaps matching TRBD2 (5 bases). This CDR3 has 12 amino acids. The V gene's germline CDR1 is SQVTM and CDR2 ANQGSEA. V lost 4 bases and J 7 bases, leaving 11 bases between the germline ends. The CDR3: CSVGSGENEQFF. The CDR3 nucleotides read TGCAGCGTTGGATCCGGGGAGAATGAGCAGTTCTTC.

The chain combines TRBV29-1 with TRBJ2-7; D is perhaps TRBD1 (6 bases). CDR3 size: 12 residues. Trimming left V 4 bases short and J 3 bases short, with 10 bases between. Germline V gene sequence: CDR1 SQVTM, CDR2 ANQGSEA. The CDR3 region is CSVVGQRYEQYF. Written as DNA, the CDR3 is TGCAGCGTTGTTGGACAGCGCTACGAGCAGTACTTC.

The chain links TRBV5-1 to TRBJ1-4; 10 nucleotides agree with TRBD1. The CDR3 is made up of 15 amino acids. The V gene's germline CDR1 is SGHRS and CDR2 YFSETQ. V lost 3 bases, J lost 8 bases, and 7 bases stayed unmatched. The CDR3 spells CASSSTGGGREKLFF. The CDR3 nucleotides are TGCGCCAGCAGCTCGACAGGGGGCGGCCGGGAAAAACTGTTTTTT.

The rearrangement joins TRBV5-6 to TRBJ1-5, with D unresolved. CDR1 and CDR2 (germline): SGHDT, YYEEEE. V was shortened by 4 bases and J by 4 bases, with 9 bases between the two germline ends. The CDR3 extends over 13 amino acids. In DNA form, the CDR3 reads TGTGCCAGCAGCCGATGGGGAAATCAGCCCCAGCATTTT. It specifies CASSRWGNQPQHF.

The V and J genes are TRBV7-2 and TRBJ1-1; the D gene is possibly TRBD1 (6 bases). The germline gives CDR1 SGHTA, CDR2 FQGNSA. Between the trimmed V and J ends, which lost 5 bases and 11 bases, there was a span of 15 bases. There are 12 residues in the CDR3. For the CDR3, the DNA is TGTGCCAGCAGCGAGGGGGGGAGGAGCGCTTTCTTT. It translates to CASSEGGRSAFF. The whole variable domain, filled in from reference TRBV7-2 and TRBJ1-1, reads GAGVSQSPSNKVTEKGKDVELRCDPISGHTALYWYRQSLGQGLEFLIYFQGNSAPDKSGLPSDRFSAERTGGSVSTLTIQRTQQEDSAVYLCASSEGGRSAFFGQGTRLTVV.

The genes are TRBV10-3 and TRBJ1-2; 12 bases are shared with TRBD1. Germline loops: CDR1 ENHRY, CDR2 SYGVKD. V lost 0 bases and J lost 6; bases outside the gene matches: 8. CDR3 size: 17 residues. CDR3 bases: TGTGCCATCAGTGAGTCAGCCGGGACAGGGGGCGCCCATGGCTACACCTTC. Translating gives CAISESAGTGGAHGYTF.

Only a few counts were recorded for this clone. This chain joins TRBV11-1 and TRBJ1-2; 11 positions agree with TRBD1. Germline values: CDR1 SGHAT, CDR2 FQDESV (reference sequence). CDR3 size: 14 residues. V was clipped by 5 bases and J by 7 bases; unmatched bases: 6. CDR3 sequence: CASSLRTGGSGYTF. CDR3 nucleotide sequence: TGTGCCAGCAGCCTACGGACAGGGGGCTCTGGCTACACCTTC.

This clone was recorded a few times. J is TRBJ1-1 and V is TRBV10-3, with D unclear. There are 13 residues in the CDR3. Germline V gene data show CDR1 as ENHRY and CDR2 as SYGVKD. V lost 7 bases, J lost 6 bases, and 15 bases lay in between. CDR3 nucleotide sequence: TGTGCCATCACCGCAAGGGTCGGGGCTGAAGCTTTCTTT. Amino acids: CAITARVGAEAFF.

The V gene is TRBV2, the J gene TRBJ2-1; D may be TRBD2 (5 bases). The CDR3 totals 14 residues. CDR1 and CDR2 from the germline V gene are SNHLY and FYNNEI. V was cut by 7 bases and J by 2 bases, with 12 bases left in between. This chain's CDR3 is CASKEFGTYNEQFF. As DNA, the CDR3 is TGTGCCAGCAAAGAGTTCGGGACCTACAATGAGCAGTTCTTC.